This TCR beta chain is from a study of PD-L1 blockade in urothelial cancer. Background on the study: Patients previously received 0 to 3 chemotherapy regimens. Blood analyses occurred 3 weeks (second dose) and 6 weeks post treatment start.

Synthetic TCR analog templates were spiked into all PCRs individually. Sequenced by immunoSEQ multiplex PCR; TCRdb stores in-frame clones only, minus some. The sample records tens of thousands of clones, roughly 77% being singletons. Trimming removed 4 bases from V and 5 bases from J, with 18 bases in between. Germline V gene data show CDR1 as LGHNA and CDR2 as YSLEER. The CDR3 sequence is 16 residues long. Indicated time point: pretreatment peripheral blood. The chain couples TRBV4-3 to TRBJ2-1, with D possibly matching TRBD2 (6 bases). The sequence was obtained from a man aged 65 to 79 with urothelial cancer. This material consisted of PBMCs, taken around atezolizumab (anti-PD-L1) treatment. CDR3 protein: CASSLNRDSKDNEQFF. The CDR3 nucleotides are TGCGCCAGCAGCCTTAACCGGGACTCGAAGGACAATGAGCAGTTCTTC.